This record covers a single TCR beta chain. It has no known antigen specificity. The input lacks base qualities; no much larger clone sits a single base away. The data derive from a study of T cell changes during pregnancy in multiple sclerosis (dated by TCRdb to the late 2010s). Looking at the study overall: The study looked at changes in the T cell repertoire across pregnancy in women with multiple sclerosis.

The receptor library was made with the immunoSEQ multiplex PCR assay. The table comes from immuneACCESS by way of TCRdb, which keeps in-frame sequences with V and J called. Part of the clones is missing from these tables; in studies checked, under half for an unresolved V gene and the rest for unknown reasons. For this sample the table gives about 51,000 clones, of which about 92% were detected only once. The leading ten clones occupy approximately 0.67% of the sample. For CDR1 and CDR2, the germline V gene lists SQVTM and ANQGSEA. The cysteine opens and the phenylalanine closes a CDR3 of 17 amino acids. CDR3 DNA is the only sequence kept; it has 51 bases, read in frame from the first base. V drops 4 bases and J drops 1 base, leaving 22 bases in between.

Material: CD4+ T cells from peripheral blood mononuclear cells, obtained in the third trimester of pregnancy. The V and J genes are TRBV29-1 and TRBJ2-5, with TRBD2 perhaps the D gene, on 6 matching bases. The receptor comes from a female donor with multiple sclerosis, enrolled in a pregnancy study. The CDR3 loop reads CSVVGRRRDRGQETQYF. The bases read TGCAGCGTTGTGGGCCGGCGGAGGGACCGGGGCCAAGAGACCCAGTACTTC.